This T cell receptor (beta chain) was captured in a study of PD-L1 blockade in urothelial cancer. Turning to the study itself: Treatment start was followed by blood analysis at 3 weeks (second dose) and again at 6 weeks.

Time point denoted: pretreatment peripheral blood. The diagnosis in patients was locally advanced or metastatic urothelial carcinoma. Some clones are missing from TCRdb's copy, which holds only in-frame ones; the method was immunoSEQ multiplex PCR. This table has some 50,000 clones, around 85% appearing once. The length of the CDR3 is 15 residues. CDR1 is SGHRS and CDR2 is YFSETQ in the germline V gene. Germline trimming cut 6 bases from V and 5 bases from J; bases unmatched to any gene: 10. This chain uses TRBV5-1 with TRBJ2-1; TRBD1 matches 8 bases. This clonotype was obtained from an older woman with urothelial cancer. The source material was PBMCs, sampled around atezolizumab (anti-PD-L1) treatment. The CDR3 coding sequence is TGCGCCAGCATGACAGGGGCCCAGTTTAACAATGAGCAGTTCTTC. Encoded protein: CASMTGAQFNNEQFF.